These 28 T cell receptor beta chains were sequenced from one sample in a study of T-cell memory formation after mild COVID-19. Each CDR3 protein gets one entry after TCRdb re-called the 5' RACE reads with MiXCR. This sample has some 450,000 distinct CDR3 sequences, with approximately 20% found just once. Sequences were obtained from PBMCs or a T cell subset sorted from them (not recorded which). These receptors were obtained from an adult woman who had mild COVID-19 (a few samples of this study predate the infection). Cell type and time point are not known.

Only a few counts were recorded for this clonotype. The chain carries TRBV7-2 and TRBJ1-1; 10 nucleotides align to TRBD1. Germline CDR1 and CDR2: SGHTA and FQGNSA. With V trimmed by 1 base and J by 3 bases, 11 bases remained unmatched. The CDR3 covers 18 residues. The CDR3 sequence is CASSLEDRGYRPYTEAFF. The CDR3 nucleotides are TGTGCCAGCAGCTTAGAGGACAGGGGGTATCGTCCGTACACTGAAGCTTTCTTT.

The CDR3, as DNA: TGTGCCAGCAGCCAAGAAAGTATAGCTAACTATGGCTACACCTTC. It specifies CASSQESIANYGYTF. The chain uses TRBV3-1 and TRBJ1-2; no clear D. Germline lookup yields CDR1 LGHDT and CDR2 YNNKEL (reference sequence). This CDR3 comprises 15 residues. V was cut by 0 bases and J by 0 bases, with 8 bases left in between.

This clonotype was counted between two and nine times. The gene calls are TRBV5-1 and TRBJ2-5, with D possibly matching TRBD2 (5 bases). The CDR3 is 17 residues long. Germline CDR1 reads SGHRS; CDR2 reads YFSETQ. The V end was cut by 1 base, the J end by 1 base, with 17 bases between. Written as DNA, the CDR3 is TGCGCCAGCAGCTTGACGGTGAACGGACTCGGCCAAGAGACCCAGTACTTC. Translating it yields CASSLTVNGLGQETQYF.

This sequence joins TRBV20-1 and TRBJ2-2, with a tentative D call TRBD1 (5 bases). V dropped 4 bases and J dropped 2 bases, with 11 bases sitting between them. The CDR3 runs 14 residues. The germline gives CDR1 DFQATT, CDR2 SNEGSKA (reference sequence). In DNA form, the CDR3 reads TGCAGTGCTACACGGACAACAAACACCGGGGAGCTGTTTTTT. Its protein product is CSATRTTNTGELFF.

The CDR3 DNA is TGTGCCACCAGCAGAGAACAGGGGCTCAACTATGGCTACACCTTC. Amino acids: CATSREQGLNYGYTF. V is TRBV15 and J is TRBJ1-2; 7 bases fit TRBD1. Germline CDR1 is LNHNV and CDR2 is YYDKDF (reference sequence). CDR3 length equals 15 residues. V was clipped by 0 bases and J by 2 bases; unmatched bases: 3.

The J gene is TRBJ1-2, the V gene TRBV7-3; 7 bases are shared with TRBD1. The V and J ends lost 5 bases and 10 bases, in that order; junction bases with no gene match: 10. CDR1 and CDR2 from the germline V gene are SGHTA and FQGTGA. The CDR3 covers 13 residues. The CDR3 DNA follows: TGTGCCAGCAGCAGTCGACAGGGATCCGTCTACACCTTC. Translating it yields CASSSRQGSVYTF.

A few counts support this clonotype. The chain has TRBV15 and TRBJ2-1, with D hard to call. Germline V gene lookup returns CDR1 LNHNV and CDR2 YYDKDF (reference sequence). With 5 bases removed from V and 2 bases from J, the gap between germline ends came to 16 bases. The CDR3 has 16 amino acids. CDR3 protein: CATSGLNRNPYNEQFF. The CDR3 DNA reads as TGTGCCACCAGCGGGTTAAACCGGAACCCCTACAATGAGCAGTTCTTC.

The CDR3 bases are TGTGCCTGGAGTGGAACAGGGGGCCGAGGCACCGGGGAGCTGTTTTTT. Encoded protein: CAWSGTGGRGTGELFF. V is TRBV30 and J is TRBJ2-2, with TRBD1 matching over 9 bases. The germline V gene has CDR1 GTSNPN and CDR2 SVGIG (reference sequence). The CDR3 runs to 16 residues. V shed 1 base, J shed 4 bases, and the junction held 7 bases outside the gene matches.

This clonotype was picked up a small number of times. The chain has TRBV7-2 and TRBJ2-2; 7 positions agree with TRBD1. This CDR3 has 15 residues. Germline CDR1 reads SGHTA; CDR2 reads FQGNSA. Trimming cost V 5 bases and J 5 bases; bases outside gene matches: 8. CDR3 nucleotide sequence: TGTGCCAGCAGCCCGGACAGGTTACGGACCGGGGAGCTGTTTTTT. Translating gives CASSPDRLRTGELFF.

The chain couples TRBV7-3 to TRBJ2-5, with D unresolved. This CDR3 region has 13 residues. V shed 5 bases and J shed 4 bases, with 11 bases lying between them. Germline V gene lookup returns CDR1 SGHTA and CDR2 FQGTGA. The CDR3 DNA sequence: TGTGCCAGCAGCCCCGACTCAGGAGAGACCCAGTACTTC. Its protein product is CASSPDSGETQYF.

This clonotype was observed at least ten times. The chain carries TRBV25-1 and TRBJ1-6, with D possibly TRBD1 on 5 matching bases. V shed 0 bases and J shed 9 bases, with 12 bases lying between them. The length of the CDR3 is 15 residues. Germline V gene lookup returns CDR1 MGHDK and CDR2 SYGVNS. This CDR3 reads CASSEYLGGGSPLHF. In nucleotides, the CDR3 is TGTGCCAGCAGTGAATATTTGGGGGGGGGTTCACCCCTCCACTTT.

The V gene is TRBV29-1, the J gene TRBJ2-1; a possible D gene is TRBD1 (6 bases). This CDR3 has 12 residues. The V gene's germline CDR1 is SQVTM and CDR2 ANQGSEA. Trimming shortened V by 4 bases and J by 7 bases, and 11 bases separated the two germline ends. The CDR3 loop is CSVATQGNEQFF. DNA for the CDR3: TGCAGCGTTGCGACCCAGGGGAATGAGCAGTTCTTC.

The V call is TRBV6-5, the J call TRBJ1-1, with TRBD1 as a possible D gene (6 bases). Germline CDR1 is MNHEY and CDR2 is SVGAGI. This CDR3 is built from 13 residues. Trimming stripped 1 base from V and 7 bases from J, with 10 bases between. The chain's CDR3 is CASSYLGASEAFF. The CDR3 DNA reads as TGTGCCAGCAGTTACTTGGGGGCGAGTGAAGCTTTCTTT.

CDR3 coding DNA: TGTGCCAGCAGCTCAGTAGCGGGGGGTCAAGAGACCCAGTACTTC. Its translation is CASSSVAGGQETQYF. This rearrangement joins TRBV7-9 to TRBJ2-5, with TRBD2 matching over 10 bases. The CDR3 length is 15 residues. From germline, CDR1 is SEHNR and CDR2 FQNEAQ (reference sequence). V dropped 4 bases and J dropped 2; count of bases not matched to a gene: 4.

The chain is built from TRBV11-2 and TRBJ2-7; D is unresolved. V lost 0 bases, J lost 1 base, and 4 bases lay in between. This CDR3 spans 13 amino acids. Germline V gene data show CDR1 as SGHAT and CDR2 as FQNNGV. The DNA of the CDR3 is TGTGCCAGCAGCTTAGAGCGATCCTACGAGCAGTACTTC. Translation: CASSLERSYEQYF.

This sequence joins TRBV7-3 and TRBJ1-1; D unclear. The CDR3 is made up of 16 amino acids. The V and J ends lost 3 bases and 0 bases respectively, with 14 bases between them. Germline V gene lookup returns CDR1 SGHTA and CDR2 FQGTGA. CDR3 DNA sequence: TGTGCCAGCAGCTTTATTCCAGTCTCGATGAACACTGAAGCTTTCTTT. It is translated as CASSFIPVSMNTEAFF. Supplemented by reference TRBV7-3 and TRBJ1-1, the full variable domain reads GAGVSQTPSNKVTEKGKYVELRCDPISGHTALYWYRQSLGQGPEFLIYFQGTGAADDSGLPNDRFFAVRPEGSVSTLKIQRTERGDSAVYLCASSFIPVSMNTEAFFGQGTRLTVV.

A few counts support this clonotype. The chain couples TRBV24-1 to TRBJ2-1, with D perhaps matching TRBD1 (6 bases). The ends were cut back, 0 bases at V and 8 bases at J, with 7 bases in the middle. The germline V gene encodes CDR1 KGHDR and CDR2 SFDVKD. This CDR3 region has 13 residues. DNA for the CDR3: TGTGCCACCAGTGATTTGCCAGGGGATGAGCAGTTCTTC. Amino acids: CATSDLPGDEQFF.

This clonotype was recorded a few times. The CDR3: CSVEDRTGRGQETQYF. CDR3 coding DNA: TGCAGCGTTGAAGATCGGACAGGGAGGGGGCAAGAGACCCAGTACTTC. The chain combines TRBV29-1 with TRBJ2-5, with a weak D call TRBD1 (8 bases). The CDR3 has 16 amino acids. In germline, CDR1 is SQVTM, CDR2 ANQGSEA. The V gene lost 0 bases and the J gene lost 2 bases, with 16 bases spanning the gap.

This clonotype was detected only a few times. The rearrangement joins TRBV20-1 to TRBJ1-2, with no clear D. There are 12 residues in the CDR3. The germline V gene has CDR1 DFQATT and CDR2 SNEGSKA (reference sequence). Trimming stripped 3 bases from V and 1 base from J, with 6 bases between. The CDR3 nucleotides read TGCAGTGCTAGGTCCGGTAACTATGGCTACACCTTC. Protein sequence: CSARSGNYGYTF.

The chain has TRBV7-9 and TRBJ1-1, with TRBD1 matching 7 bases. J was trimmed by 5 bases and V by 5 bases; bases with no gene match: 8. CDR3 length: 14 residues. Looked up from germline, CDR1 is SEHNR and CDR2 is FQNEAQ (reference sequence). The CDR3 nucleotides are TGTGCCAGCAGCGCCGCAGGGGGGGGTACTGAAGCTTTCTTT. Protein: CASSAAGGGTEAFF.

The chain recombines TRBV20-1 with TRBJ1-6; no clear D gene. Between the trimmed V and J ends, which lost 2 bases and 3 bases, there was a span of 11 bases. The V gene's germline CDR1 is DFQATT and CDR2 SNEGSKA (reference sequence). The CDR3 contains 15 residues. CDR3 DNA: TGCAGTGCTAGACGGGAAATCGTCTATAATTCACCCCTCCACTTT. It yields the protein CSARREIVYNSPLHF.

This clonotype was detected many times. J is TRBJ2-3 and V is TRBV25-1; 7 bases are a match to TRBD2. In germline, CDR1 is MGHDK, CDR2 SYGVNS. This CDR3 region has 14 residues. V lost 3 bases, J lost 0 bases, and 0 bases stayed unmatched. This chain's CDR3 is CASSERGSTDTQYF. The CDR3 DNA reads TGTGCCAGCAGTGAGCGGGGGAGCACAGATACGCAGTATTTT.

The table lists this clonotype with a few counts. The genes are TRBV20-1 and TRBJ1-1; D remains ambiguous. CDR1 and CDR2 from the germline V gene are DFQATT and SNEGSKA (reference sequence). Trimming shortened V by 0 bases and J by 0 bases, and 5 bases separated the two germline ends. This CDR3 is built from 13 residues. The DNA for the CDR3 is TGCAGTGCTAGAGATCCCCTGAACACTGAAGCTTTCTTT. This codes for CSARDPLNTEAFF.

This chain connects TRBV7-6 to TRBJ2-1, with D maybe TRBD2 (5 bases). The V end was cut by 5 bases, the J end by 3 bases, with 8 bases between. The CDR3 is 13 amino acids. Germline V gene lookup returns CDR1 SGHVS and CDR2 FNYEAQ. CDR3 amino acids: CASSHAGYNEQFF. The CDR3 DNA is TGTGCCAGCAGCCACGCGGGCTACAATGAGCAGTTCTTC.

CDR3 sequence reads: CASSEGQGTYEQYF. The DNA of the CDR3 is TGCGCCAGCAGCGAGGGACAGGGGACCTACGAGCAGTACTTC. The chain employs TRBV5-1 and TRBJ2-7, with 10 bases aligning to TRBD1. The CDR3 length is 14 residues. Trimming took 4 bases from V and 2 from J; bases not matched to a gene: 3. Germline V gene lookup returns CDR1 SGHRS and CDR2 YFSETQ.

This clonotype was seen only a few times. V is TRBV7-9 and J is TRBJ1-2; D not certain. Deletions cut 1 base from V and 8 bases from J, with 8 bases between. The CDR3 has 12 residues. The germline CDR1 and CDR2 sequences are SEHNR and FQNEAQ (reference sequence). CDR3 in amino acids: CASSLDPRGYTF. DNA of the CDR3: TGTGCCAGCAGCTTAGACCCACGCGGCTACACCTTC.

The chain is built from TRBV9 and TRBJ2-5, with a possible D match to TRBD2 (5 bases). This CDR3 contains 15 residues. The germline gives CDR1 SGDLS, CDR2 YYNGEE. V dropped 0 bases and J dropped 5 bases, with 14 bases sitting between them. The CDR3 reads CASSVAGVGGETQYF. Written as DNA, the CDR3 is TGTGCCAGCAGCGTAGCTGGGGTTGGCGGGGAGACCCAGTACTTC.

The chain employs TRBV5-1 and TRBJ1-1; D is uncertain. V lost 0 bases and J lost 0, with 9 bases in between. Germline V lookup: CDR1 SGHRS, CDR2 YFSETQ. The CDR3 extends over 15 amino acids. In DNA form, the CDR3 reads TGCGCCAGCAGCTTGGGTGGGGTTATGAACACTGAAGCTTTCTTT. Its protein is CASSLGGVMNTEAFF.